The T cell receptor beta chain described here comes from a study of T-cell reconstitution after alpha-beta-depleted transplantation in children. As it was prepared, the TCRbeta library received unique molecular identifiers. TCRdb redid the calling of the PCR reads with MiXCR, one entry per CDR3 protein. The sample lists some 200,000 distinct CDR3 sequences; approximately 15% were seen once. The CDR3 consists of 12 residues. Trimming shortened V by 2 bases and J by 16 bases, and 12 bases separated the two germline ends. Germline assignment: CDR1 SGHTA and CDR2 FQGNSA. In its sample, this clonotype was seen many times.

Sequenced material: PBMCs from the stem cell graft donor, taken from the stem cell graft. This sequence joins TRBV7-2 and TRBJ1-6; no definite D call. This clonotype was sampled from a human donor who donated a stem cell graft to a child with acute lymphoblastic leukemia. DNA for the CDR3: TGTGCCAGCAGCTTATCTCTAGGGCCACTCCACTTT. This gives the protein CASSLSLGPLHF. Together with reference TRBV7-2 and TRBJ1-6, the CDR3 gives the full variable domain: GAGVSQSPSNKVTEKGKDVELRCDPISGHTALYWYRQSLGQGLEFLIYFQGNSAPDKSGLPSDRFSAERTGGSVSTLTIQRTQQEDSAVYLCASSLSLGPLHFGNGTRLTVT.